Listed here is a single T cell receptor (beta chain). The antigen is undetermined. The data were obtained in a study of regulatory dendritic cells for organ transplantation. Study observations and caveats: Resting memory CD8+ T cells held the most alloreactive clonotypes.

The assay was immunoSEQ multiplex PCR, and TCRdb's table has in-frame clones only and misses some. The sample shows some 10,000 clones, roughly 70% of them seen only once. The TCR sequence derives from a human donor in good health. The specimen was memory CD8+ T cells from blood. Documented subset: CD45RO+ memory T cells.

CDR3 DNA sequence: TGTGCCAGCAGCTTAGCGCCGGGGCCCTTCTCCTACGAGCAGTACTTC. It yields the protein CASSLAPGPFSYEQYF. This chain joins TRBV7-9 and TRBJ2-7, with D perhaps matching TRBD1 or TRBD2 (5 bases each). The CDR3 runs to 16 residues. CDR1 SEHNR and CDR2 FQNEAQ come from the germline V gene (reference sequence). V was cut by 0 bases and J by 0 bases, with 12 bases left in between.